What follows are 16 T cell receptor beta chains derived from one specimen sequenced in a study of beta chain features in type 1 diabetes. These receptors have no known antigen. Sequenced material consisted of expressed TCRB transcripts (all of the isolated RNA was reverse transcribed). The protocol was immunoSEQ multiplex PCR, while the TCRdb copy is restricted to in-frame clones and leaves out a portion. This sample has more than 150,000 clones, with roughly 9% found just once. Study-level findings and limits: Significant though moderate, a shortening of TCRB CDR3s appeared in all four CD4+ subsets of Type 1 diabetes patients.

Source material: central memory CD4+ T cells from blood. These receptors were obtained from a woman between 25 and 40 years old with type 1 diabetes.

This clone was detected only a few times. This rearrangement joins TRBV9 to TRBJ2-2; TRBD2 might be the D (6 bases). The germline V and J ends were trimmed by 5 bases and 3 bases, with 8 bases remaining between them. The germline V gene encodes CDR1 SGDLS and CDR2 YYNGEE. The CDR3 is 13 amino acids. CDR3 residues: CASRWGDTGELFF. DNA for the CDR3: TGTGCCAGCAGGTGGGGGGACACCGGGGAGCTGTTTTTT.

The gene calls are TRBV28 and TRBJ1-2; D uncertain. The CDR3 covers 12 residues. Trimming cost V 4 bases and J 5 bases, with 8 bases left between them. Germline V lookup: CDR1 MDHEN, CDR2 SYDVKM. CDR3 nucleotides: TGTGCCAGCAGTTCCACAGATTATGGCTACACCTTC. This codes for CASSSTDYGYTF.

This chain links TRBV18 with TRBJ2-1; a possible D gene is TRBD2 (5 bases). The CDR3 is made up of 13 amino acids. In germline, CDR1 is KGHSH, CDR2 LQKENI. V dropped 1 base and J dropped 15 bases, with 16 bases sitting between them. The CDR3 region is CASSPLGEGWRFF. The CDR3 DNA sequence: TGTGCCAGCTCACCACTTGGCGAGGGCTGGCGGTTCTTC.

This rearrangement joins TRBV5-6 to TRBJ2-3; D ambiguous. Trimming left V 2 bases short and J 4 bases short, with 8 bases between. The CDR3 is made up of 13 amino acids. Per germline, CDR1 SGHDT and CDR2 YYEEEE. CDR3 region: CASSFGTADTQYF. DNA of the CDR3: TGTGCCAGCAGCTTTGGTACAGCAGATACGCAGTATTTT.

A few counts support this clone. The chain is built from TRBV18 and TRBJ1-1; D remains ambiguous. The V gene's germline CDR1 is KGHSH and CDR2 LQKENI. The germline V and J ends were trimmed by 3 bases and 1 base, with 12 bases remaining between them. The CDR3 is 15 residues long. CDR3 region: CASSPEQIQNTEAFF. The CDR3 region has the DNA TGTGCCAGCTCACCTGAACAGATCCAGAACACTGAAGCTTTCTTT. Together with reference TRBV18 and TRBJ1-1, the CDR3 gives the full variable domain: NAGVMQNPRHLVRRRGQEARLRCSPMKGHSHVYWYRQLPEEGLKFMVYLQKENIIDESGMPKERFSAEFPKEGPSILRIQQVVRGDSAAYFCASSPEQIQNTEAFFGQGTRLTVV.

This clone appeared a few times. The genes are TRBV4-1 and TRBJ2-2, with D possibly matching TRBD1 (5 bases). The V gene lost 4 bases and the J gene lost 2 bases, with 14 bases spanning the gap. Germline loops: CDR1 MGHRA, CDR2 YSYEKL. The length of the CDR3 is 16 residues. CDR3 residues: CASSPGSLLNTGELFF. CDR3 nucleotide sequence: TGCGCCAGCAGCCCAGGGTCCTTACTTAACACCGGGGAGCTGTTTTTT.

As to this clone: This sample includes further DNA sequences coding for the same CDR3. The V call is TRBV15, the J call TRBJ2-2, with TRBD1 matching over 10 bases. The germline V gene has CDR1 LNHNV and CDR2 YYDKDF (reference sequence). V lost 3 bases and J lost 5; bases outside the gene matches: 0. There are 14 residues in the CDR3. The CDR3 sequence is CATSRDRGTGELFF. In DNA, the CDR3 is TGTGCCACCAGCAGGGACAGGGGGACCGGGGAGCTGTTTTTT.

This clone was recorded a few times. The chain has TRBV27 and TRBJ1-1; D perhaps matches TRBD1 (5 bases). The V end lost 9 bases, the J end lost 3 bases, and 11 bases lay between the germline ends. The germline V gene has CDR1 MNHEY and CDR2 SMNVEV (reference sequence). The CDR3 is 12 residues long. DNA of the CDR3: TGTGCCAGGCGGGGGTACGACACTGAAGCTTTCTTT. Amino acid sequence: CARRGYDTEAFF.

V gene TRBV18 combines with J gene TRBJ2-3; 10 bases match TRBD2. Germline-derived CDR1 and CDR2 are KGHSH and LQKENI. V dropped 2 bases and J dropped 6; count of bases not matched to a gene: 8. The CDR3 consists of 16 residues. This CDR3 reads CASSPIPSGSRDTQYF. CDR3 coding DNA: TGTGCCAGCTCACCAATCCCTAGCGGGAGCCGCGATACGCAGTATTTT.

The genes are TRBV4-1 and TRBJ2-5; 11 nucleotides agree with TRBD2. The junction had 9 bases not matched to a gene; V was cut back by 2 bases and J by 7 bases. The germline V gene has CDR1 MGHRA and CDR2 YSYEKL. This CDR3 has 16 residues. CDR3 protein: CASSQRVSGREGTQYF. DNA for the CDR3: TGCGCCAGCAGCCAAAGGGTTAGCGGGAGGGAGGGGACCCAGTACTTC.

This clone was recorded a few times. The chain employs TRBV2 and TRBJ1-5, with D perhaps TRBD1 (6 bases). Trimming cost V 8 bases and J 4 bases, with 12 bases left between them. CDR1 and CDR2 (germline): SNHLY, FYNNEI. This CDR3 is 13 amino acids long. The DNA for the CDR3 is TGTGCCAGCGTACAGGGATTAAATCAGCCCCAGCATTTT. Translation: CASVQGLNQPQHF. The full variable domain, with the rest looked up from reference TRBV2 and TRBJ1-5, is EPEVTQTPSHQVTQMGQEVILRCVPISNHLYFYWYRQILGQKVEFLVSFYNNEISEKSEIFDDQFSVERPDGSNFTLKIRSTKLEDSAMYFCASVQGLNQPQHFGDGTRLSIL.

This clone came up many times. V is TRBV29-1 and J is TRBJ2-5; D might be TRBD1 (6 bases). The V end was cut by 7 bases, the J end by 2 bases, with 11 bases between. The CDR3 has 12 residues. The germline V gene encodes CDR1 SQVTM and CDR2 ANQGSEA. CDR3 region: CSGTDDQETQYF. CDR3 in DNA: TGCAGCGGGACAGATGATCAAGAGACCCAGTACTTC. The full variable domain, in which reference TRBV29-1 and TRBJ2-5 provide the parts outside the CDR3, is SAVISQKPSRDICQRGTSLTIQCQVDSQVTMMFWYRQQPGQSLTLIATANQGSEATYESGFVIDKFPISRPNLTFSTLTVSNMSPEDSSIYLCSGTDDQETQYFGPGTRLLVL.

This clone was recorded a few times. The V and J genes are TRBV6-5 and TRBJ1-2; TRBD1 matches 10 bases. With V trimmed by 0 bases and J by 9 bases, 4 bases remained unmatched. Germline lookup yields CDR1 MNHEY and CDR2 SVGAGI. The CDR3 loop spans 14 amino acids. The CDR3 here is CASSYSGTGVRYTF. The CDR3 region has the DNA TGTGCCAGCAGTTACTCCGGGACAGGGGTGCGCTACACCTTC.

This clone has more than one count but fewer than ten. V and J are TRBV28 and TRBJ2-1, with 7 bases lining up with TRBD2. The CDR3 loop spans 13 amino acids. CDR1 and CDR2 from the germline V gene are MDHEN and SYDVKM. J gave up 8 bases and V 3 bases, and 4 bases lay outside the gene matches. CDR3 bases: TGTGCCAGCAGTTTGGGGGGGAAGTATGAGCAGTTCTTC. This translates into CASSLGGKYEQFF. Full variable domain (outside the CDR3, taken from reference TRBV28 and TRBJ2-1): DVKVTQSSRYLVKRTGEKVFLECVQDMDHENMFWYRQDPGLGLRLIYFSYDVKMKEKGDIPEGYSVSREKKERFSLILESASTNQTSMYLCASSLGGKYEQFFGPGTRLTVL.

The V and J genes are TRBV15 and TRBJ2-5, with TRBD2 identical over 7 bases. This CDR3 spans 15 amino acids. Germline trimming cut 0 bases from V and 5 bases from J; bases unmatched to any gene: 6. CDR1 and CDR2 from the germline V gene are LNHNV and YYDKDF (reference sequence). CDR3 protein: CATSRDLAAGETQYF. The DNA for the CDR3 is TGTGCCACCAGCAGAGATCTAGCAGCGGGGGAGACCCAGTACTTC. The full variable domain, completed using reference TRBV15 and TRBJ2-5, is DAMVIQNPRYQVTQFGKPVTLSCSQTLNHNVMYWYQQKSSQAPKLLFHYYDKDFNNEADTPDNFQSRRPNTSFCFLDIRSPGLGDTAMYLCATSRDLAAGETQYFGPGTRLLVL.

This clone was seen only a few times. The rearrangement uses TRBV19 and TRBJ1-5, with 11 bases that match TRBD1. CDR3 size: 14 residues. V shed 6 bases, J shed 7 bases, and the junction held 5 bases outside the gene matches. Germline values: CDR1 LNHDA, CDR2 SQIVND (reference sequence). CDR3 in DNA: TGTGCCAGTAGCGGACAGGGGGCACAACAGCCCCAGCATTTT. Protein sequence: CASSGQGAQQPQHF. Variable domain in full (rest from reference TRBV19 and TRBJ1-5): DGGITQSPKYLFRKEGQNVTLSCEQNLNHDAMYWYRQDPGQGLRLIYYSQIVNDFQKGDIAEGYSVSREKKESFPLTVTSAQKNPTAFYLCASSGQGAQQPQHFGDGTRLSIL.